This T cell receptor beta chain was sequenced in a study of cytomegalovirus exposure and HLA in healthy donors. Trimming took off 1 base at V and 3 bases at J, with 10 bases between the two ends. There are 14 residues in the CDR3. The germline CDR1 and CDR2 sequences are SGHRS and YFSETQ. Both 60 Vbeta primers and 13 Jbeta primers went into the PCR. Profiling relied on immunoSEQ multiplex PCR, and the TCRdb table lists in-frame clones only, not all of them. The sample lists about 110,000 clones, more than 60% seen once, with under 4% in the top ten. This chain links TRBV5-1 with TRBJ1-1, with D possibly TRBD1 on 5 matching bases. Sequencing input: PBMCs. This TCR derives from a man between 60 and 75 years old in good health and CMV-seronegative. The CDR3 bases are TGCGCCAGCAGCTTGACAGGTCTGCACACTGAAGCTTTCTTT. Its protein product is CASSLTGLHTEAFF.